This TCR beta chain was sequenced in a study of cytomegalovirus exposure and HLA in healthy donors (TCRdb year 2017). Turning to the overall study: An earlier analysis of several hundred of the donors reported more than 250 Gb of sequence data and roughly 100 million unique TCR beta sequences from some 180 million T cells. The number of typed donors differed by locus: 629-630 for A, B, C, DRB1 and DQB1; approximately 540 for DQA1; some 610 for DPA1; and about 450 for DPB1. In an earlier analysis of about 590 of the donors, high-throughput TCR beta sequencing was used to judge whether each TCR beta V gene segment behaved as functional or pseudogenic. Along with the approximately 700-subject first cohort, a separate validation cohort of over a hundred different subjects was used. Roughly 300 gigabases of sequencing data and about 92 million unique TCR sequences made up an early release that covered approximately 620 HLA-typed donors. Four or five DR-DQ haplotypes were treated as single units for association and clustering because of strong linkage in the cohort. The T cell repertoires of 550 to 850 subjects were profiled by immunosequencing and related to cytomegalovirus serostatus. Across some 400 genotyped donors of the cohort, an average of about 250,000 unique TCR beta nucleotide sequences per donor were sequenced, and 15% to 20% of those sequences were non-productive. Alongside the repertoire data, information on donor age, sex, ethnicity and CMV serostatus was compiled. To study patterns of TCR occurrence, a later analysis re-analyzed previously published TCR beta repertoires from around 660 donors and added high-resolution HLA genotyping. Rather than drawing on any new phenotypic data, the later analysis identified candidate immune exposures from TCR beta sequences and the way those sequences occurred across donors. A later genetic analysis used genome-wide SNP genotypes for about 60% of the roughly 700 donors, treating that subset as a discovery cohort. Class I and class II HLA loci were covered by the typing at four-digit resolution. To predict cytomegalovirus infection status, the study brought together high-throughput TCR immunosequencing, statistical association of individual TCRs with disease status, and machine learning. All discovery cohort repertoires had been generated using a single sequencing platform. The aim of the study was to test whether cataloging public T cell receptors could identify signatures of past pathogen exposure. Among the roughly 400 genotyped donors, around 81% belonged to the genetic ancestry cluster associated with self-reported Caucasian donors.

V ends up 6 bases short and J 2 bases short, with an unmatched junction base count of 7. Taken from cysteine to phenylalanine, the CDR3 has 15 residues. Only the CDR3 region is kept as DNA, spanning 45 bases read in frame from base 1. Taken from the germline V gene (reference sequence), the CDR1 and CDR2 loops are SEHNR and FQNEAQ. Here is what the overall study found, with its caveats: Correlated functional status among segregating V segments might be attributable to linkage disequilibrium, but an unknown experimental factor could not be ruled out. In a later analysis, around 17,000 TCR beta sequences were associated with specific HLA alleles at a false discovery rate of 0.05. The sequencing pipeline was judged likely to have produced a cluster of highly shared sequence variants as a technical artifact. A later genetic analysis associated a missense DCLRE1C variant with V-gene and J-gene trimming of TCR beta chains, and an independent cohort replicated the association. Roughly uniform sequencing depth across donors was assumed in presence/absence analyses, although this assumption may not hold. This cohort had only TCR beta chains sequenced, and the lack of alpha or paired-chain data limited which features could be detected. In the study, roughly 160 TCR beta chains were listed as associated with cytomegalovirus. A later analysis found that HLA-associated TCR beta chains were more clonally expanded and had lower generation probabilities than equally common non-associated chains. Three of the identified cytomegalovirus-associated TCR beta chains were confirmed in vitro to be specific for cytomegalovirus antigens. Immune exposure information for the cohort was limited to CMV serostatus. A later analysis found that most CMV-associated TCR beta chains appeared HLA-restricted, with HLA associations seemingly driven largely by CMV exposure. In a later analysis, several top co-occurrence clusters were reported to appear linked to parvovirus B19, influenza, CMV and Epstein-Barr virus. Strong co-occurrence of HLA alleles, especially DR and DQ, made assigning TCR associations to individual alleles difficult. According to a later genetic analysis, donors in an Asian-associated ancestry cluster had fewer N-insertions in productive TCRs than the approximately 690-donor mean. Because the 87-base-pair reads could not distinguish some IMGT-functional V segments, including TRBV6-2 and TRBV6-3, those segments were excluded. Because HLA typing was unavailable for some donors at each locus, only the typed subset was used in association tests. In a later analysis, the rate of TCR association differed among HLA loci, with DRB1 alleles having the most associated TCRs and HLA-C alleles having the fewest. The classifier was reported to diagnose cytomegalovirus status with high specificity and sensitivity in both the original and validation cohorts. Broadly in line with IMGT annotations, most TCR beta V segments showed up in productive rearrangements about 90% or about 30% of the time in an earlier analysis of some 590 of the donors. Most TCR sequences were seen in very few donors, while some public TCRs were found in many individuals. A further reported finding was that TCR beta sequences accurately predicted the HLA-A and HLA-B alleles for most subjects in the first cohort. Because counts were too low, some 16 rarely observed V segments, including chromosome 9 orphons, were excluded from the earlier analysis of about 500 of the donors. The authors suggested that the approach could potentially be generalized to other disease states and immunological phenotypes.

Concerning this clone: The antigen this receptor binds is unknown. No much larger clone is present one base from it, and per-base qualities are unavailable.

The cohort was made up of approximately 670 healthy bone marrow donors. At the time of sampling, every cohort member was nominally healthy, though immune exposures that went unrecorded were likely present. The donor tested CMV seronegative, placing the donor among the 350 or so seronegative members of the cohort. A peripheral blood sample was provided by each donor, and peripheral blood mononuclear cells were used for TCR beta sequencing. The Qiagen DNeasy Blood Extraction Kit was used to extract genomic DNA from the blood cell samples. Library preparation used the immunoSEQ multiplex PCR assay. For the multiplex PCR, a mixture combining 60 forward primers for TCR Vbeta segments and 13 reverse primers for TCR Jbeta segments was used. Amplification of the CDR3 region of rearranged TCR beta genes was performed with a multiplex PCR assay on genomic DNA. The Illumina HiSeq System was used to sequence the amplified TCR beta libraries as 87-base-pair reads. In the source study's methods: A later analysis tallied roughly 78 million unique TCR beta chains across the approximately 670 repertoires, and approximately 12 million of those chains were shared by two or more donors. Raw reads were error-corrected and collapsed into unique sequences by a nearest-neighbor algorithm in which closely related sequences were merged to remove PCR and sequencing errors. CDR3 sequences were aligned to IMGT reference sequences to assign V, D and J gene segments. Each retained sequence needed at least a six-nucleotide match to both a V gene segment and a J gene segment. Rearrangements were classified as productive when the CDR3 lacked stop codons and remained in frame with V and J, and all other rearrangements were classified as non-productive. Following IMGT convention, CDR3 was defined as the stretch from the second conserved V-encoded cysteine up to the conserved J-encoded phenylalanine. The earlier analysis of approximately 500 of the donors excluded sequences that lacked an unambiguous match to a single V gene segment. An earlier analysis of approximately 590 of the donors classified V segments as functional when productive rearrangements were above 56.7% and as segregating when the standard deviation between donors was above 5%. A statistical classification framework was developed to diagnose cytomegalovirus status using the catalog of TCR beta chain sequences. V and J gene assignment, in a later analysis, came from comparing TCR nucleotide sequences with IMGT/GENE-DB human TR gene sequences. In a later analysis, CDR3 sequences and most-parsimonious VDJ recombination scenarios were assigned using the TCRdist pipeline. In a later analysis, each TCR beta chain was defined by its CDR3 amino acid sequence together with its V-gene family, and reads without a unique V-gene family were excluded. As a way to deal with suspected cross-contamination and a sequencing artifact, a later analysis dropped 592 nucleotide sequences that were highly shared and had low generation probability. In a later analysis, a clonal expansion index was calculated for each public chain from normalized within-repertoire ranks of inferred template counts. Generation probabilities in a later analysis came from a VDJ recombination model fitted to out-of-frame rearrangements, and those results were checked against IGoR. In a later analysis, TCR-TCR, TCR-HLA and TCR-CMV co-occurrence was scored with hypergeometric tests, and a repertoire-size bias correction was applied to TCR pairs. To estimate false discovery rates, a later analysis permuted the HLA or CMV assignments 20 times. In a later analysis, co-occurring TCRs were grouped using DBSCAN, with TCRdist sequence similarity added in when clustering inside HLA-allele-positive subsets. Repertoires with fewer than 30,000 or more than 120,000 public chains, plus five repertoires with anomalous nucleotide sharing, were excluded from co-occurrence clustering. TCRdb stores this immuneACCESS table with in-frame sequences only. Part of the clones is absent; in the studies checked, under half of the shortfall reflects unresolved V genes, and no reason is known for the rest. V, J and clone size are those of that table, while D and trimming were read from the DNA. This sample holds around 110,000 clones; 71% were observed only once. The ten largest clones take up 2.5% to 3.5% of the sample.

This clonotype was sampled from a female donor in good health and CMV-seronegative. The receptor chain draws on TRBV7-9 and TRBJ2-7, with TRBD2 matching 10 junction bases. Material for sequencing was PBMCs. The CDR3 corresponds to CASSPSGRVPYEQYF. At the DNA level, the sequence is TGTGCCAGCAGTCCTAGCGGGAGAGTACCCTACGAGCAGTACTTC.